One and the same sample provided the 2 T cell receptor beta chains below, sequenced in a study of blood T cells in healthy people across ages. Alongside a J-beta primer mix, a sample-barcoded 5' primer served in a second PCR lasting about 6 to 12 cycles. TCRdb reprocessed the 5' RACE reads via MiXCR and lists one record per CDR3 protein. The data hold about 1.4 million distinct CDR3 sequences, with approximately 60% observed a single time. Sequenced sample: blood. These receptors were obtained from a man younger than 30 in good health.

The rearrangement links TRBV10-3 to TRBJ2-2; 7 positions agree with TRBD2. The CDR3 loop spans 15 amino acids. Germline CDR1 and CDR2: ENHRY and SYGVKD. Losses at the gene ends were 5 bases for V and 4 bases for J; bases not matched to a gene: 7. This CDR3 is CAISREEGGTGELFF. CDR3 coding DNA: TGTGCCATCAGTCGGGAGGAGGGAGGCACCGGGGAGCTGTTTTTT.

The chain carries TRBV5-1 and TRBJ2-2; TRBD1 aligns across 8 bases. J was trimmed by 1 base and V by 4 bases; bases with no gene match: 3. This CDR3 has 15 amino acids. The germline CDR1 and CDR2 sequences are SGHRS and YFSETQ. The CDR3 DNA follows: TGCGCCAGCAGCAACGGACAGGGGAACACCGGGGAGCTGTTTTTT. The encoded protein is CASSNGQGNTGELFF. Together with reference TRBV5-1 and TRBJ2-2, the CDR3 gives the full variable domain: KAGVTQTPRYLIKTRGQQVTLSCSPISGHRSVSWYQQTPGQGLQFLFEYFSETQRNKGNFPGRFSGRQFSNSRSEMNVSTLELGDSALYLCASSNGQGNTGELFFGEGSRLTVL.